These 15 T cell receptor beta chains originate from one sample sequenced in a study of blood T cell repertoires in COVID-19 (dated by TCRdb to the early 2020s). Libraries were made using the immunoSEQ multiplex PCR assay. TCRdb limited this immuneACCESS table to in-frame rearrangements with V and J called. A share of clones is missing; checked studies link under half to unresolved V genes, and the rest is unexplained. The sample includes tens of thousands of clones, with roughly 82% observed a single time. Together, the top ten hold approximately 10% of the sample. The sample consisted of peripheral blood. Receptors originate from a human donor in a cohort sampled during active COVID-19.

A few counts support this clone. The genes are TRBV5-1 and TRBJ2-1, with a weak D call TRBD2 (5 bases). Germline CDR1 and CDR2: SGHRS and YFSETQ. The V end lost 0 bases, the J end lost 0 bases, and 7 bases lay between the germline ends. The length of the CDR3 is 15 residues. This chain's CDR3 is CASSLDGSSYNEQFF. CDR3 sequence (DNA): TGCGCCAGCAGCTTGGATGGGAGCTCCTACAATGAGCAGTTCTTC.

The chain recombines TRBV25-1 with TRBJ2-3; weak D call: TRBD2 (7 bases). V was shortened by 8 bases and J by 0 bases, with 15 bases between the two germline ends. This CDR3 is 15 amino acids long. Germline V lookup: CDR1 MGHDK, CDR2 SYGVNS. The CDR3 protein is CASGIGGPSTDTQYF. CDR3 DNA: TGTGCCAGCGGGATCGGGGGGCCCAGCACAGATACGCAGTATTTT.

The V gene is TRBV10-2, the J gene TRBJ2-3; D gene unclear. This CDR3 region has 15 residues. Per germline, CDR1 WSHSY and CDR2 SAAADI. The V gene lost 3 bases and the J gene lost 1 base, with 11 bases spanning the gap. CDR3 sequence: CASSDGALGTDTQYF. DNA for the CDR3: TGCGCCAGCAGTGATGGAGCCCTGGGCACAGATACGCAGTATTTT.

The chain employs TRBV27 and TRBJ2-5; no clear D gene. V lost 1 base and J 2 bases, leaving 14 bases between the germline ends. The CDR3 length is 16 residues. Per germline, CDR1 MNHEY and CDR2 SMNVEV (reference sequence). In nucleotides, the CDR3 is TGTGCCAGCAGTTTATACGGCACGGAGCTTCAAGAGACCCAGTACTTC. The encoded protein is CASSLYGTELQETQYF.

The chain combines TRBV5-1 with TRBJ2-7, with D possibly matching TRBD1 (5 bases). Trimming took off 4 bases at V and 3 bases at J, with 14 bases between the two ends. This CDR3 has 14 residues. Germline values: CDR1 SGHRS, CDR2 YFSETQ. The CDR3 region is CASSQETGYYEQYF. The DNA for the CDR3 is TGCGCCAGCAGCCAGGAAACAGGTTACTACGAGCAGTACTTC. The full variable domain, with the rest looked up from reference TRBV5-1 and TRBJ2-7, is KAGVTQTPRYLIKTRGQQVTLSCSPISGHRSVSWYQQTPGQGLQFLFEYFSETQRNKGNFPGRFSGRQFSNSRSEMNVSTLELGDSALYLCASSQETGYYEQYFGPGTRLTVT.

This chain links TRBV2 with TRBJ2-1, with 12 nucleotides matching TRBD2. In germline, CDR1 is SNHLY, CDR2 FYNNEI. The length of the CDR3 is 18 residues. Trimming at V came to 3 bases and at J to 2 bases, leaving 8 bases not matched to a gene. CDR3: CASSEASGRAVTYNEQFF. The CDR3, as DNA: TGTGCCAGCAGTGAGGCTAGCGGGAGGGCCGTAACCTACAATGAGCAGTTCTTC.

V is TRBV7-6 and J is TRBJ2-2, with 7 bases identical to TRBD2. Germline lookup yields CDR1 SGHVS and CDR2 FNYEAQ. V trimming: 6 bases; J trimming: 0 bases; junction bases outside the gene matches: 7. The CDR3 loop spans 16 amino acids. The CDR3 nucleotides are TGTGCCAGCAGGCCCAGCGGGGCAGCGAACACCGGGGAGCTGTTTTTT. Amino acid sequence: CASRPSGAANTGELFF.

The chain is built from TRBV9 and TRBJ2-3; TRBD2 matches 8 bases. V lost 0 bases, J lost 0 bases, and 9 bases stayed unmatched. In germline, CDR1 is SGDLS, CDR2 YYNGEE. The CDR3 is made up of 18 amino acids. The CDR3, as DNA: TGTGCCAGCAGCGTAGCTAGAGCGGGAGTACCTAGCACAGATACGCAGTATTTT. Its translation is CASSVARAGVPSTDTQYF.

The CDR3 bases are TGTGCCAGCAGCCGCGACTCTGGGGCCAACGTCCTGACTTTC. Encoded protein: CASSRDSGANVLTF. The V call is TRBV7-6, the J call TRBJ2-6; D is unresolved. Trimming left V 5 bases short and J 0 bases short, with 5 bases between. The CDR3 is 14 residues long. In germline, CDR1 is SGHVS, CDR2 FNYEAQ.

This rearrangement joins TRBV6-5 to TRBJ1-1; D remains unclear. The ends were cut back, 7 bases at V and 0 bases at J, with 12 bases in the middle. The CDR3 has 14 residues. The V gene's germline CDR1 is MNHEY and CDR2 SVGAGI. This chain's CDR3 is CASMFGIMNTEAFF. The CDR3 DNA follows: TGTGCCAGCATGTTCGGTATCATGAACACTGAAGCTTTCTTT.

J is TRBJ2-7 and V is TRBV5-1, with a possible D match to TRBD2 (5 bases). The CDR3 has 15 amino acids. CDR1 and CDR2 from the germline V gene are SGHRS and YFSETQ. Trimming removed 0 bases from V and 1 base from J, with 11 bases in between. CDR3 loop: CASSLDAGSSYEQYF. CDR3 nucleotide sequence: TGCGCCAGCAGCTTGGATGCGGGTTCGTCCTACGAGCAGTACTTC.

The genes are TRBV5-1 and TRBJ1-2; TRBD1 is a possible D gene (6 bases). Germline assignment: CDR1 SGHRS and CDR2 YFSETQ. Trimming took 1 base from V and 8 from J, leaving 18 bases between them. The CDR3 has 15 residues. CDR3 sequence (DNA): TGCGCCAGCAGCTTGAGATTTGGACAGACGGGAGGCTACACCTTC. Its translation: CASSLRFGQTGGYTF.

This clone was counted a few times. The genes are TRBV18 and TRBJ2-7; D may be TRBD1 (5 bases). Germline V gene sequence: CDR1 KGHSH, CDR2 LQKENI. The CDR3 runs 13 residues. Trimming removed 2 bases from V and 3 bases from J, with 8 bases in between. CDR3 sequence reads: CASSPARDYEQYF. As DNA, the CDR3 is TGTGCCAGCTCACCAGCCAGGGACTACGAGCAGTACTTC.

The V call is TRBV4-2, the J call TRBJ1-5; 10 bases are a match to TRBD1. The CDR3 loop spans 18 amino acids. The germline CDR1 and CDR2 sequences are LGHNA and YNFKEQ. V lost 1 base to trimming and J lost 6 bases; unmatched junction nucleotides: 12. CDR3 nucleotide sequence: TGTGCCAGCAGCCAAGGACAGGGGGCGCATGTAGGGGGTCAGCCCCAGCATTTT. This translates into CASSQGQGAHVGGQPQHF.

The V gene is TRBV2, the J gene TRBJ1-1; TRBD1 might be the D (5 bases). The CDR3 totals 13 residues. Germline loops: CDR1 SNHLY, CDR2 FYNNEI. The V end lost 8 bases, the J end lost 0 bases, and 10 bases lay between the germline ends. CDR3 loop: CASALGVNTEAFF. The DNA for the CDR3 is TGTGCCAGCGCCCTAGGGGTGAACACTGAAGCTTTCTTT.